The next 29 T cell receptor beta chains were all read from a single sample in a study of cytomegalovirus exposure and HLA in healthy donors. PCR primers comprised 60 Vbeta and 13 Jbeta primers. The data were produced by immunoSEQ multiplex PCR, yet TCRdb's version contains in-frame clones alone and is incomplete. The sample lists about 150,000 clones, 75% to 85% occurring once. Sequenced input: PBMCs. Receptor source: a human donor in good health.

V usage is TRBV5-6 and J usage is TRBJ1-5; the match to TRBD1 covers 8 bases. The CDR3 has 16 residues. V dropped 5 bases and J dropped 7; count of bases not matched to a gene: 14. CDR1 is SGHDT and CDR2 is YYEEEE in the germline V gene. DNA of the CDR3: TGTGCCAGCAGGAAACAGGGGGAGACCGTAAGGCAGCCCCAGCATTTT. Translated, it gives CASRKQGETVRQPQHF.

The rearrangement uses TRBV5-1 and TRBJ1-2; D ambiguous. CDR3 size: 11 residues. Trimming pared 4 bases from V and 6 bases from J, leaving 7 bases between. Germline loops: CDR1 SGHRS, CDR2 YFSETQ. The CDR3 region is CASSPSDGYTF. The DNA for the CDR3 is TGCGCCAGCAGCCCCTCTGATGGCTACACCTTC.

V gene TRBV28 combines with J gene TRBJ2-3; D may be TRBD1 (7 bases). Trimming left V 7 bases short and J 2 bases short, with 13 bases between. The CDR3 covers 14 residues. Germline assignment: CDR1 MDHEN and CDR2 SYDVKM. Here the CDR3 DNA reads TGTGCCAGCAACCACAGGGGACTCACAGATACGCAGTATTTT. The encoded protein is CASNHRGLTDTQYF.

The chain couples TRBV13 to TRBJ2-2, with 9 bases identical to TRBD2. There are 17 residues in the CDR3. J was trimmed by 6 bases and V by 4 bases; bases with no gene match: 12. The germline V gene has CDR1 PRHDT and CDR2 FYEKMQ (reference sequence). In DNA, the CDR3 is TGTGCCAGCAGCTCCCGATACTCTAGCGGGATATCCGGGGAGCTGTTTTTT. Translated, it gives CASSSRYSSGISGELFF.

A word on this clone: An end of the junction differs from the germline gene, which may be a read error. The genes are TRBV11-1 and TRBJ2-7; perhaps TRBD2 as D (5 bases). CDR3 length equals 16 residues. From germline, CDR1 is SGHAT and CDR2 FQDESV (reference sequence). CDR3 loop: CASSLLTNYFSHEQYF. The DNA for the CDR3 is TGTGCCAGCAGCCTCCTGACTAATTACTTCTCCCACGAGCAGTACTTC. Complete variable domain (other parts from reference TRBV11-1 and TRBJ2-7): EAEVAQSPRYKITEKSQAVAFWCDPISGHATLYWYRQILGQGPELLVQFQDESVVDDSQLPKDRFSAERLKGVDSTLKIQPAELGDSAMYLCASSLLTNYFSHEQYFGPGTRLTVT.

The chain combines TRBV6-4 with TRBJ1-1; TRBD1 agrees at 8 bases. The CDR3 totals 14 residues. Germline CDR1 and CDR2: MRHNA and SNTAGT. The junction had 6 bases not matched to a gene; V was cut back by 2 bases and J by 7 bases. In nucleotides, the CDR3 is TGTGCCAGCAGTGACACCGGGACAGGTGGTGAAGCTTTCTTT. This encodes CASSDTGTGGEAFF.

The chain combines TRBV30 with TRBJ1-5; tentatively, D is TRBD1 (6 bases). The CDR3 consists of 17 residues. V was trimmed by 0 bases and J by 0 bases, leaving 15 bases between them. The germline CDR1 and CDR2 sequences are GTSNPN and SVGIG (reference sequence). CDR3 amino acids: CAWSVPKRTDSNQPQHF. CDR3 nucleotide sequence: TGTGCCTGGAGTGTACCCAAAAGGACAGATAGCAATCAGCCCCAGCATTTT. Complete variable domain (other parts from reference TRBV30 and TRBJ1-5): SQTIHQWPATLVQPVGSPLSLECTVEGTSNPNLYWYRQAAGRGLQLLFYSVGIGQISSEVPQNLSASRPQDRQFILSSKKLLLSDSGFYLCAWSVPKRTDSNQPQHFGDGTRLSIL.

This clone was found once. A read error may account for a junction end that differs from germline. The gene calls are TRBV30 and TRBJ1-2; D ambiguous. The germline CDR1 and CDR2 sequences are GTSNPN and SVGIG (reference sequence). The CDR3 contains 14 residues. The CDR3 is CAWSFDGKNYGYPF. Written as DNA, the CDR3 is TGTGCCTGGAGTTTTGACGGTAAAAACTATGGCTACCCCTTC.

CDR3 amino acids: CAWSVSAGGVGTEAFF. The CDR3 coding sequence is TGTGCCTGGAGTGTATCGGCAGGGGGCGTGGGCACTGAAGCTTTCTTT. The V gene is TRBV30, the J gene TRBJ1-1; 8 bases align to TRBD1. Germline CDR1 is GTSNPN and CDR2 is SVGIG (reference sequence). The CDR3 totals 16 residues. V gave up 0 bases and J gave up 4 bases; unmatched junction bases: 10.

The J gene is TRBJ2-7, the V gene TRBV6-5; 9 nucleotides align to TRBD2. The CDR3 contains 16 residues. With V trimmed by 0 bases and J by 2 bases, 5 bases remained unmatched. Germline V lookup: CDR1 MNHEY, CDR2 SVGAGI. The CDR3 loop reads CASSYSEAGGPYEQYF. The CDR3 DNA is TGTGCCAGCAGTTACTCGGAAGCGGGGGGACCCTACGAGCAGTACTTC.

This clone was seen a handful of times. The V and J genes are TRBV6-5 and TRBJ2-1, with D perhaps matching TRBD2 (6 bases). The CDR3 is 12 residues long. The germline V gene encodes CDR1 MNHEY and CDR2 SVGAGI. This CDR3 is CTGEKAYNEQFF. As DNA, the CDR3 is TGTACGGGGGAGAAGGCCTACAATGAGCAGTTCTTC.

The chain uses TRBV6-1 and TRBJ1-5; a weak D match, TRBD1 (6 bases). CDR3 length: 14 amino acids. The V gene's germline CDR1 is MNHNS and CDR2 SASEGT. The V end was cut by 10 bases, the J end by 2 bases, with 15 bases between. The chain's CDR3 is CAMGEGGGNQPQHF. Here the CDR3 DNA reads TGTGCCATGGGGGAAGGGGGTGGCAATCAGCCCCAGCATTTT.

This chain connects TRBV6-5 to TRBJ1-6, with TRBD1 as a possible D gene (6 bases). The CDR3 has 16 residues. Trimming left V 2 bases short and J 11 bases short, with 19 bases between. Germline V lookup: CDR1 MNHEY, CDR2 SVGAGI. CDR3 bases: TGTGCCAGCAGTTACGATACGGGGGGGCTCCAAACACCCCTCCACTTT. This codes for CASSYDTGGLQTPLHF.

The CDR3 region is CASQLTSTSGRATRETQYF. CDR3 DNA sequence: TGTGCCAGCCAGCTTACTTCGACTAGCGGGAGGGCGACAAGAGAGACCCAGTACTTC. The chain combines TRBV19 with TRBJ2-5; 14 bases match TRBD2. V dropped 9 bases and J dropped 4; count of bases not matched to a gene: 19. The CDR3 sequence is 19 residues long. The germline V gene encodes CDR1 LNHDA and CDR2 SQIVND (reference sequence).

This chain uses TRBV30 with TRBJ1-3, with 8 bases aligning to TRBD1. This CDR3 spans 18 amino acids. From germline, CDR1 is GTSNPN and CDR2 SVGIG (reference sequence). V was pared by 3 bases and J by 4 bases, with 17 bases of the junction left unmatched. This CDR3 is CAWRLPGQAPARGNTIYF. Written as DNA, the CDR3 is TGTGCCTGGAGACTACCGGGACAGGCCCCCGCGAGGGGAAACACCATATATTTT.

This clone was seen a handful of times. The J gene is TRBJ1-6, the V gene TRBV7-7, with TRBD1 matching over 7 bases. CDR3 length: 20 amino acids. V gave up 5 bases and J gave up 0 bases; unmatched junction bases: 16. Germline V gene lookup returns CDR1 SSHAT and CDR2 FNYEAQ (reference sequence). CDR3 DNA sequence: TGTGCCAGCAGCCTCCTCTCGGGACAGCCGACTAGCTCCTATAATTCACCCCTCCACTTT. Translation: CASSLLSGQPTSSYNSPLHF.

This clone was detected only a few times. J is TRBJ1-1 and V is TRBV5-1; D not certain. Germline V gives CDR1 SGHRS, CDR2 YFSETQ. V shed 6 bases and J shed 4 bases, with 16 bases lying between them. The CDR3 has 14 residues. CDR3 in DNA: TGCGCCAGCACTATGGATAGTCTAGTCACTGAAGCTTTCTTT. It encodes CASTMDSLVTEAFF.

This sequence joins TRBV27 and TRBJ2-7; 9 bases agree with TRBD1. CDR3 length equals 14 residues. Trimming removed 2 bases from V and 3 bases from J; junction bases left unmatched: 2. Germline assignment: CDR1 MNHEY and CDR2 SMNVEV (reference sequence). Written as DNA, the CDR3 is TGTGCCAGCAGTTTACGGGACAGGGACTACGAGCAGTACTTC. This translates into CASSLRDRDYEQYF.

The CDR3 nucleotides read TGTGCCAGCAGTCCTCGGACAGGCTTGGTCACTGAAGCTTTCTTT. As protein: CASSPRTGLVTEAFF. This chain uses TRBV6-5 with TRBJ1-1; 7 nucleotides align to TRBD1. The V and J ends lost 5 bases and 4 bases, in that order; junction bases with no gene match: 10. CDR1 is MNHEY and CDR2 is SVGAGI in the germline V gene. The CDR3 is 15 residues long.

The chain joins TRBV2 to TRBJ1-6, with a tentative D call TRBD1 (5 bases). CDR3 length equals 14 residues. The germline V gene has CDR1 SNHLY and CDR2 FYNNEI. The V and J ends lost 3 bases and 5 bases respectively, with 8 bases between them. The CDR3 DNA reads TGTGCCAGCAGTGAGACAGTTAATAATTCACCCCTCCACTTT. This codes for CASSETVNNSPLHF.

The chain carries TRBV9 and TRBJ2-5; 8 positions agree with TRBD1. Germline CDR1 reads SGDLS; CDR2 reads YYNGEE. The CDR3 consists of 15 residues. Losses at the gene ends were 3 bases for V and 4 bases for J; bases not matched to a gene: 8. The CDR3 coding sequence is TGTGCCAGCAGCGCGCGGGACAGGTCCGTAGAGACCCAGTACTTC. It translates to CASSARDRSVETQYF. Variable domain in full (rest from reference TRBV9 and TRBJ2-5): DSGVTQTPKHLITATGQRVTLRCSPRSGDLSVYWYQQSLDQGLQFLIQYYNGEERAKGNILERFSAQQFPDLHSELNLSSLELGDSALYFCASSARDRSVETQYFGPGTRLLVL.

This sequence joins TRBV6-5 and TRBJ1-4; 9 bases are shared with TRBD1. The CDR3 contains 15 residues. The ends lost 1 base at V and 8 bases at J; junction bases unmatched: 5. Germline V gene lookup returns CDR1 MNHEY and CDR2 SVGAGI. For the CDR3, the DNA is TGTGCCAGCAGTTACTTGCGGACAGGGGACGAAAAACTGTTTTTT. Its translation is CASSYLRTGDEKLFF.

This chain connects TRBV13 to TRBJ1-1; the match to TRBD1 covers 9 bases. The trim removed 5 bases at V and 2 bases at J, leaving 6 bases unmatched. The CDR3 length is 15 residues. Germline V gives CDR1 PRHDT, CDR2 FYEKMQ (reference sequence). The CDR3 bases are TGTGCCAGCAGCCAAGCTACAGGGGGCAACACTGAAGCTTTCTTT. It translates to CASSQATGGNTEAFF.

The gene calls are TRBV7-3 and TRBJ2-7; D unresolved. Looked up from germline, CDR1 is SGHTA and CDR2 is FQGTGA. The CDR3 is made up of 16 amino acids. Trimming removed 3 bases from V and 2 bases from J, with 17 bases in between. In nucleotides, the CDR3 is TGTGCCAGCAGCTTGTTTGCTTCTTTGGCCCCCTACGAGCAGTACTTC. Translating gives CASSLFASLAPYEQYF. The full variable domain, rest sourced from reference TRBV7-3 and TRBJ2-7, is GAGVSQTPSNKVTEKGKYVELRCDPISGHTALYWYRQSLGQGPEFLIYFQGTGAADDSGLPNDRFFAVRPEGSVSTLKIQRTERGDSAVYLCASSLFASLAPYEQYFGPGTRLTVT.

The chain carries TRBV28 and TRBJ1-3; D perhaps matches TRBD1 (6 bases). The germline CDR1 and CDR2 sequences are MDHEN and SYDVKM. Deletions cut 6 bases from V and 0 bases from J, with 21 bases between. This CDR3 comprises 18 residues. The CDR3, as DNA: TGTGCCAGCAGCCTAACCGGGACAAGCAAGAGCTCTGGAAACACCATATATTTT. This encodes CASSLTGTSKSSGNTIYF.

A few counts support this clone. The chain recombines TRBV5-6 with TRBJ1-6, with D uncertain. The CDR3 covers 14 residues. V was shortened by 4 bases and J by 5 bases, with 10 bases between the two germline ends. Germline-derived CDR1 and CDR2 are SGHDT and YYEEEE. The CDR3 bases are TGTGCCAGCAGCGCCTGGCGGAATAATTCACCCCTCCACTTT. Translating it yields CASSAWRNNSPLHF.

V and J are TRBV19 and TRBJ1-5; D gene unclear. V was cut by 7 bases and J by 9 bases, with 10 bases left in between. Germline V gene data show CDR1 as LNHDA and CDR2 as SQIVND (reference sequence). CDR3 length equals 11 residues. The CDR3 sequence: CASKGRGPQHF. The CDR3 DNA is TGTGCCAGTAAAGGACGGGGGCCCCAGCATTTT. The full variable domain, its missing parts supplied by reference TRBV19 and TRBJ1-5, is DGGITQSPKYLFRKEGQNVTLSCEQNLNHDAMYWYRQDPGQGLRLIYYSQIVNDFQKGDIAEGYSVSREKKESFPLTVTSAQKNPTAFYLCASKGRGPQHFGDGTRLSIL.

The chain combines TRBV9 with TRBJ2-5, with 9 nucleotides matching TRBD1. Unmatched junction bases numbered 10, after V lost 8 bases and J lost 5 bases. Germline loops: CDR1 SGDLS, CDR2 YYNGEE. The CDR3 is 14 amino acids. Here the CDR3 reads CASDTGGLTETQYF. In DNA, the CDR3 is TGTGCCAGTGATACAGGGGGCCTTACGGAGACCCAGTACTTC.

The chain carries TRBV5-8 and TRBJ2-1, with D tentatively TRBD2 (5 bases). The germline CDR1 and CDR2 sequences are SGHTS and YDEGEE. V was cut by 4 bases and J by 1 base, with 18 bases left in between. The CDR3 has 17 residues. CDR3 sequence reads: CASSPPDAAESYNEQFF. In DNA, the CDR3 is TGTGCCAGCAGCCCCCCGGATGCAGCGGAGTCCTACAATGAGCAGTTCTTC.